This TCR beta chain was captured in a study of blood T cells in healthy people across ages. This clonotype appeared a few times. Germline V gene lookup returns CDR1 SEHNR and CDR2 FQNEAQ (reference sequence). The CDR3 totals 15 residues. Deletions cut 5 bases from V and 3 bases from J, with 17 bases between. The second PCR ran roughly 6 to 12 cycles with a sample-barcoded 5' primer and J-beta primers. In TCRdb, the 5' RACE reads were re-called with MiXCR into one record per CDR3 protein. The table includes about 800,000 distinct CDR3 sequences, 20% to 30% detected once. The sample also formed part of further work on T cells of mothers and their children.

This sequence originates from a boy aged 5 to 17 in good health. Material for sequencing was blood. V usage is TRBV7-9 and J usage is TRBJ2-7; D is tentatively TRBD1 or TRBD2 (5 bases each). The CDR3 nucleotides are TGTGCCAGCAGCCCAGCCGGGACGGAAGACTACGAGCAGTACTTC. It translates to CASSPAGTEDYEQYF.